A single sample is the source of the 16 T cell receptor beta chains below, sequenced in a study of T cells in Graves' hyperthyroidism and ophthalmopathy. Amplification targeted TCR beta CDR3 regions from RNA transcripts. With the HTBI primer set, the TCR CDR3 went through a first round of RT-PCR. TCRdb analysed the multiplex PCR reads with MiXCR anew, one entry per CDR3 protein. This table holds some 250,000 distinct CDR3 sequences, approximately 15% found once. Sequenced material: blood. These receptors originate from a middle-aged woman with Graves' hyperthyroidism that later progressed to Graves' ophthalmopathy.

In this sample, this clonotype turned up many times. The chain links TRBV28 to TRBJ1-4; 9 nucleotides agree with TRBD1. V lost 8 bases and J lost 8; bases outside the gene matches: 9. Germline V gene data show CDR1 as MDHEN and CDR2 as SYDVKM. This CDR3 is built from 14 residues. CDR3 protein: CASGSGTGSEKLFF. The CDR3 nucleotides read TGTGCCAGCGGTTCCGGGACAGGGAGCGAAAAACTGTTTTTT.

This clonotype was seen repeatedly, ten times or more. The rearrangement uses TRBV6-2 or TRBV6-3 and TRBJ2-3, with 14 bases fitting TRBD2. V was clipped by 5 bases and J by 7 bases; unmatched bases: 8. CDR1 is MNHEY, CDR2 SVGEGT, per germline. This CDR3 region has 16 residues. This CDR3 reads CASSPIRTSGRHTQYF. For the CDR3, the DNA is TGTGCCAGCAGTCCAATTCGGACTAGCGGGAGGCATACGCAGTATTTT.

The rearrangement links TRBV7-2 to TRBJ2-1; D gene unclear. Germline V gene data show CDR1 as SGHTA and CDR2 as FQGNSA. The V end lost 3 bases, the J end lost 6 bases, and 9 bases lay between the germline ends. This CDR3 has 13 amino acids. The CDR3 spells CASSLPELNEQFF. The CDR3 DNA is TGTGCCAGCAGCTTGCCAGAGCTCAATGAGCAGTTCTTC.

This clonotype was recorded many times. CDR3 loop: CASSLGGGSVTF. CDR3 sequence (DNA): TGTGCCAGCAGCTTAGGAGGAGGGTCGGTCACCTTC. V and J are TRBV7-9 and TRBJ1-2; unclear D gene. The germline V gene encodes CDR1 SEHNR and CDR2 FQNEAQ (reference sequence). The CDR3 runs to 12 residues. The V end was cut by 1 base, the J end by 13 bases, with 13 bases between.

At least ten counts were recorded for this clonotype. The chain combines TRBV20-1 with TRBJ1-5; D is undetermined. Per the germline V gene, CDR1 is DFQATT and CDR2 is SNEGSKA (reference sequence). There are 12 residues in the CDR3. With 3 bases removed from V and 1 base from J, the gap between germline ends came to 4 bases. This CDR3 reads CSARQSNQPQHF. CDR3 bases: TGCAGTGCTAGGCAGAGCAATCAGCCCCAGCATTTT.

This clonotype was counted at least ten times. This chain joins TRBV2 and TRBJ1-1; no clear D. The germline CDR1 and CDR2 sequences are SNHLY and FYNNEI. The CDR3 length is 12 residues. The germline V and J ends were trimmed by 1 base and 9 bases, with 9 bases remaining between them. The CDR3 protein is CASSEGHLKAFF. As DNA, the CDR3 is TGTGCCAGCAGTGAAGGACATTTGAAAGCTTTCTTT.

In its sample, this clonotype was seen a few times. The chain links TRBV2 to TRBJ2-3; D is unresolved. This CDR3 region has 13 residues. The V gene's germline CDR1 is SNHLY and CDR2 FYNNEI. Trimming removed 3 bases from V and 2 bases from J, with 6 bases in between. Here the CDR3 reads CASSEGYTDTQYF. In DNA form, the CDR3 reads TGTGCCAGCAGTGAGGGGTACACAGATACGCAGTATTTT. The complete variable domain, with remaining parts taken from reference TRBV2 and TRBJ2-3, reads EPEVTQTPSHQVTQMGQEVILRCVPISNHLYFYWYRQILGQKVEFLVSFYNNEISEKSEIFDDQFSVERPDGSNFTLKIRSTKLEDSAMYFCASSEGYTDTQYFGPGTRLTVL.

With regard to this clonotype: A much bigger clone sits one base away, suggesting this may be a read error. The chain uses TRBV28 and TRBJ1-5; D ambiguous. The length of the CDR3 is 13 residues. CDR1 is MDHEN, CDR2 SYDVKM, per germline. V lost 5 bases and J lost 4, with 9 bases in between. Here the CDR3 reads CASSATPNQPQHF. CDR3 nucleotide sequence: TGTGCCAGCAGTGCGACACCAAATCAGCCCCAGCATTTT. Drawing the rest from reference TRBV28 and TRBJ1-5, the complete variable domain is DVKVTQSSRYLVKRTGEKVFLECVQDMDHENMFWYRQDPGLGLRLIYFSYDVKMKEKGDIPEGYSVSREKKERFSLILESASTNQTSMYLCASSATPNQPQHFGDGTRLSIL.

This clonotype was seen repeatedly, ten times or more. Here the CDR3 DNA reads TGTGCCAGCAGCTTAGATCCACTAGCGGAATTCAATGAGCAGTTCTTC. Protein product: CASSLDPLAEFNEQFF. The V and J genes are TRBV11-3 and TRBJ2-1; 8 bases are a match to TRBD2. Unmatched junction bases numbered 7, after V lost 0 bases and J lost 6 bases. Germline CDR1 SGHNT, CDR2 YENEEA. There are 16 residues in the CDR3.

In this sample, this clonotype turned up a few times. The chain combines TRBV9 with TRBJ2-6; D is uncertain. The V end was cut by 2 bases, the J end by 0 bases, with 9 bases between. The length of the CDR3 is 16 residues. Germline V lookup: CDR1 SGDLS, CDR2 YYNGEE. CDR3 DNA sequence: TGTGCCAGCAGCGTGGGCCCCGGCTCTGGGGCCAACGTCCTGACTTTC. The encoded protein is CASSVGPGSGANVLTF.

This clonotype appeared many times. The rearrangement uses TRBV4-1 and TRBJ1-4; tentatively, D is TRBD1 (6 bases). Germline CDR1 is MGHRA and CDR2 is YSYEKL. The CDR3 loop spans 15 amino acids. Between the trimmed V and J ends, which lost 0 bases and 3 bases, there was a span of 8 bases. The CDR3 here is CASSQEDSPNEKLFF. CDR3 DNA sequence: TGCGCCAGCAGCCAAGAGGACAGTCCTAATGAAAAACTGTTTTTT.

This clonotype was observed many times. The genes are TRBV20-1 and TRBJ1-1; D uncertain. The germline V and J ends were trimmed by 3 bases and 0 bases, with 11 bases remaining between them. Germline lookup yields CDR1 DFQATT and CDR2 SNEGSKA (reference sequence). The CDR3 contains 14 residues. The CDR3 nucleotides read TGCAGTGCTAGTGAAGGGCTCATGAACACTGAAGCTTTCTTT. Translating it yields CSASEGLMNTEAFF.

The CDR3 sequence: CASSPRGWENIQYF. CDR3 nucleotides: TGTGCCAGCAGCCCTCGGGGATGGGAAAACATTCAGTACTTC. The rearrangement joins TRBV14 to TRBJ2-4; D is perhaps TRBD2 (5 bases). V dropped 4 bases and J dropped 5 bases, with 12 bases sitting between them. Germline loops: CDR1 SGHDN, CDR2 FVKESK. This CDR3 has 14 amino acids.

As for this clonotype: It may be a read error: a sequence one base away is much more abundant. The chain employs TRBV28 and TRBJ2-1, with TRBD2 matching 9 bases. The CDR3 is 19 residues long. Looked up from germline, CDR1 is MDHEN and CDR2 is SYDVKM. For the CDR3, the DNA is TGTTCCCACTCGGGGGGGGGGAATAGCGGGAGAGACCTCTACAATGAGCAGCTCTTC. It codes for CSHSGGGNSGRDLYNEQLF.

This chain joins TRBV15 and TRBJ2-7; tentative D call: TRBD1 (6 bases). The germline V gene encodes CDR1 LNHNV and CDR2 YYDKDF (reference sequence). There are 15 residues in the CDR3. V lost 0 bases, J lost 2 bases, and 11 bases lay in between. CDR3: CATSRERGNPYEQYF. CDR3 DNA sequence: TGTGCCACCAGCAGAGAGAGGGGGAACCCCTACGAGCAGTACTTC.

The rearrangement joins TRBV7-9 to TRBJ2-7, with 8 bases matching TRBD2. Germline V gene data show CDR1 as SEHNR and CDR2 as FQNEAQ (reference sequence). This CDR3 is 16 amino acids long. Unmatched junction bases numbered 14, after V lost 10 bases and J lost 0 bases. This CDR3 is CATRGSGGPSSYEQYF. CDR3 DNA sequence: TGTGCCACCCGGGGGTCGGGAGGGCCGTCCTCCTACGAGCAGTACTTC. Filled out from reference TRBV7-9 and TRBJ2-7, the complete variable domain reads DTGVSQNPRHKITKRGQNVTFRCDPISEHNRLYWYRQTLGQGPEFLTYFQNEAQLEKSRLLSDRFSAERPKGSFSTLEIQRTEQGDSAMYLCATRGSGGPSSYEQYFGPGTRLTVT.